The 28 T cell receptor beta chains presented below share a single source sample, sequenced in a study of blood T cell repertoires in COVID-19. Repertoires were generated with immunoSEQ multiplex PCR, while TCRdb's copy carries only in-frame clones and drops some. The profile shows under 85,000 clones, almost 90% of them singletons. Sequences were obtained from peripheral blood. Receptor source: a man between 50 and 59 years old with acute or convalescent COVID-19.

The rearrangement joins TRBV6-5 to TRBJ2-3, with D possibly matching TRBD1 (6 bases). The V end lost 6 bases, the J end lost 11 bases, and 18 bases lay between the germline ends. The CDR3 loop spans 13 amino acids. The germline V gene encodes CDR1 MNHEY and CDR2 SVGAGI. The CDR3 bases are TGTGCCAGCAGGGGGGCAGACCGCTGGTGGCAGTATTTT. Translating it yields CASRGADRWWQYF.

The CDR3 sequence is CSVVALFNEQFF. The CDR3 coding sequence is TGCAGCGTTGTAGCGCTCTTCAATGAGCAGTTCTTC. The chain recombines TRBV29-1 with TRBJ2-1; perhaps TRBD2 as D (5 bases). The CDR3 totals 12 residues. Per germline, CDR1 SQVTM and CDR2 ANQGSEA. V was pared by 4 bases and J by 6 bases, with 10 bases between.

The V and J genes are TRBV6-5 and TRBJ2-7; 9 bases fit TRBD2. V was clipped by 5 bases and J by 6 bases; unmatched bases: 11. Germline V gives CDR1 MNHEY, CDR2 SVGAGI. This CDR3 contains 15 residues. The CDR3 DNA is TGTGCCAGCAGTCTCGGGTTAGCGGGAGTGGCCGAGCAGTACTTC. As protein: CASSLGLAGVAEQYF.

CDR3 amino acids: CASSLGLAGGPGTDTQYF. In nucleotides, the CDR3 is TGTGCCAGCAGCCTGGGACTAGCGGGAGGGCCGGGCACAGATACGCAGTATTTT. V usage is TRBV11-3 and J usage is TRBJ2-3; TRBD2 matches at 16 bases. This CDR3 has 18 residues. The V gene end was trimmed by 5 bases and the J gene end by 1 base; junction bases not matched to a gene: 6. CDR1 and CDR2 from the germline V gene are SGHNT and YENEEA.

This sequence joins TRBV5-8 and TRBJ1-4; D is unclear. Per germline, CDR1 SGHTS and CDR2 YDEGEE. The CDR3 consists of 15 residues. Trimming removed 3 bases at V and 0 bases at J, with 9 bases between. The CDR3 DNA follows: TGTGCCAGCAGCTCATCGATAGCAACTAATGAAAAACTGTTTTTT. Residues: CASSSSIATNEKLFF.

The chain recombines TRBV7-8 with TRBJ2-2; TRBD2 matches 13 bases. Trimming at V came to 4 bases and at J to 5 bases, leaving 7 bases not matched to a gene. Germline CDR1 is SGHVS and CDR2 is FQNEAQ. The CDR3 is made up of 17 amino acids. CDR3 nucleotide sequence: TGTGCCAGCAGCTCAGGACTAGCGGGAGTAGGGACCGGGGAGCTGTTTTTT. It codes for CASSSGLAGVGTGELFF. Full variable domain (rest looked up from reference TRBV7-8 and TRBJ2-2): GAGVSQSPRYKVAKRGQDVALRCDPISGHVSLFWYQQALGQGPEFLTYFQNEAQLDKSGLPSDRFFAERPEGSVSTLKIQRTQQEDSAVYLCASSSGLAGVGTGELFFGEGSRLTVL.

The chain couples TRBV5-1 to TRBJ2-1, with 13 bases matching TRBD2. Losses at the gene ends were 7 bases for V and 8 bases for J; bases not matched to a gene: 6. Germline CDR1 is SGHRS and CDR2 is YFSETQ. The CDR3 sequence is 14 residues long. Here the CDR3 reads CASSGLAGLDEQFF. CDR3 sequence (DNA): TGCGCCAGCTCGGGACTAGCGGGATTAGATGAGCAGTTCTTC.

This clone was seen once. This chain connects TRBV7-2 to TRBJ1-6; 9 nucleotides align to TRBD1. The CDR3 is 15 amino acids. CDR1 and CDR2 from the germline V gene are SGHTA and FQGNSA. V lost 5 bases to trimming and J lost 7 bases; unmatched junction nucleotides: 6. This CDR3 is CASSPRTGANSPLHF. The DNA for the CDR3 is TGTGCCAGCAGCCCTCGGACAGGGGCGAATTCACCCCTCCACTTT.

The chain carries TRBV3-1 (or the pseudogene TRBV3-2) and TRBJ1-6; the match to TRBD1 covers 10 bases. This CDR3 has 18 residues. V lost 4 bases, J lost 7 bases, and 13 bases stayed unmatched. Looked up from germline, CDR1 is LGHDT and CDR2 is YNNKEL (reference sequence). CDR3 sequence (DNA): TGTGCCAGCAGCCCAAGGGACAGGGGACTTACGAGCAATTCACCCCTCCACTTT. Amino acids: CASSPRDRGLTSNSPLHF.

This sequence joins TRBV11-2 and TRBJ2-7, with D perhaps TRBD2 (6 bases). The CDR3 extends over 13 amino acids. Trimming stripped 3 bases from V and 4 bases from J, with 10 bases between. Germline V lookup: CDR1 SGHAT, CDR2 FQNNGV. CDR3 amino acids: CASSFSGEYEQYF. The CDR3 nucleotides read TGTGCCAGCAGCTTTTCGGGAGAATACGAGCAGTACTTC.

The V and J genes are TRBV19 and TRBJ1-6, with D maybe TRBD1 (6 bases). The germline V and J ends were trimmed by 2 bases and 8 bases, with 13 bases remaining between them. From germline, CDR1 is LNHDA and CDR2 SQIVND (reference sequence). The CDR3 spans 15 residues. Here the CDR3 DNA reads TGTGCCAGTAGTATAAATCTGGGGGCCTATTCACCCCTCCACTTT. It codes for CASSINLGAYSPLHF.

This rearrangement joins TRBV5-1 to TRBJ2-7, with 8 bases aligning to TRBD2. Germline CDR1 is SGHRS and CDR2 is YFSETQ. Germline trimming cut 6 bases from V and 5 bases from J; bases unmatched to any gene: 10. The CDR3 is 14 amino acids. The CDR3 region has the DNA TGCGCCAGCAATGGGCTAGCGGGCACCCACGAGCAGTACTTC. It codes for CASNGLAGTHEQYF. The entire variable domain, with the rest obtained from reference TRBV5-1 and TRBJ2-7, is as follows: KAGVTQTPRYLIKTRGQQVTLSCSPISGHRSVSWYQQTPGQGLQFLFEYFSETQRNKGNFPGRFSGRQFSNSRSEMNVSTLELGDSALYLCASNGLAGTHEQYFGPGTRLTVT.

This chain links TRBV11-3 with TRBJ1-1; D may be TRBD1 (5 bases). The CDR3 sequence is 14 residues long. V was trimmed by 2 bases and J by 4 bases, leaving 11 bases between them. Germline CDR1 reads SGHNT; CDR2 reads YENEEA. The CDR3 sequence: CASSLRAGLTEAFF. The CDR3 DNA reads as TGTGCCAGCAGCTTAAGGGCAGGGCTCACTGAAGCTTTCTTT.

This clone was seen just once. V and J are TRBV6-1 and TRBJ1-1; D is unclear. V gave up 3 bases and J gave up 5 bases, with 16 bases separating them. The CDR3 runs to 15 residues. Germline V gene lookup returns CDR1 MNHNS and CDR2 SASEGT. The CDR3 coding sequence is TGTGCCAGCAGTGAGATCGTCAGGCTGGTTACTGAAGCTTTCTTT. Amino acid sequence: CASSEIVRLVTEAFF.

This sequence joins TRBV27 and TRBJ2-2; possibly TRBD2 for D (6 bases). The V gene's germline CDR1 is MNHEY and CDR2 SMNVEV (reference sequence). Trimming stripped 3 bases from V and 7 bases from J, with 12 bases between. This CDR3 is built from 14 residues. The DNA of the CDR3 is TGTGCCAGCAGTTTTGCGGGGTGGGGCGGGGAGCTGTTTTTT. Translated: CASSFAGWGGELFF.

The chain has TRBV24-1 and TRBJ2-1, with a tentative D call TRBD2 (5 bases). With 3 bases removed from V and 7 bases from J, the gap between germline ends came to 21 bases. Germline V lookup: CDR1 KGHDR, CDR2 SFDVKD. CDR3 length equals 17 residues. The CDR3 DNA follows: TGTGCCACCAGTGATCCGGGGATAGGACTTGCCCTAAATGAGCAGTTCTTC. Translation: CATSDPGIGLALNEQFF.

V usage is TRBV6-1 and J usage is TRBJ2-7, with D possibly matching TRBD1 (5 bases). CDR3 size: 13 residues. The V end was cut by 1 base, the J end by 2 bases, with 6 bases between. CDR1 is MNHNS and CDR2 is SASEGT in the germline V gene. The CDR3 DNA sequence: TGTGCCAGCAGTGAAGGACAGACCTACGAGCAGTACTTC. As protein: CASSEGQTYEQYF.

This sequence joins TRBV11-3 and TRBJ2-1, with TRBD1 matching over 10 bases. The CDR3 has 17 amino acids. The trim removed 1 base at V and 4 bases at J, leaving 7 bases unmatched. In germline, CDR1 is SGHNT, CDR2 YENEEA. The CDR3 reads CASSLGGTGVRYNEQFF. CDR3 DNA sequence: TGTGCCAGCAGCTTAGGAGGGACAGGGGTTAGGTACAATGAGCAGTTCTTC.

The genes are TRBV3-1 (or the pseudogene TRBV3-2) and TRBJ2-1; the D is unclear. The CDR3 is 11 amino acids. Germline V gene data show CDR1 as LGHDT and CDR2 as YNNKEL (reference sequence). Between the trimmed V and J ends, which lost 1 base and 13 bases, there was a span of 8 bases. CDR3 DNA: TGTGCCAGCAGCCAAGGTGGGCTCCAGTTCTTC. It codes for CASSQGGLQFF.

This clone has only a few counts. The rearrangement uses TRBV12-3 or TRBV12-4 and TRBJ2-7; D uncertain. This CDR3 contains 13 residues. Trimming removed 1 base at V and 0 bases at J, with 4 bases between. The CDR3 bases are TGTGCCAGCAGTTTAGGAGGCTCCTACGAGCAGTACTTC. Protein product: CASSLGGSYEQYF.

The chain carries TRBV24-1 and TRBJ2-7; 10 nucleotides agree with TRBD1. V gave up 5 bases and J gave up 4 bases; unmatched junction bases: 13. Germline CDR1 is KGHDR and CDR2 is SFDVKD. CDR3 length: 17 residues. The CDR3 sequence: CATSGGATGGIGYEQYF. The CDR3 bases are TGTGCCACCAGTGGGGGGGCGACAGGGGGCATAGGGTACGAGCAGTACTTC.

This clone was picked up a small number of times. V and J are TRBV6-5 and TRBJ2-7, with 8 positions matching TRBD2. V dropped 6 bases and J dropped 3; count of bases not matched to a gene: 10. This CDR3 is 15 amino acids long. In germline, CDR1 is MNHEY, CDR2 SVGAGI. In DNA form, the CDR3 reads TGTGCCAGCAGCCCAGGACTAGCCTCGGTCTACGAGCAGTACTTC. Encoded protein: CASSPGLASVYEQYF.

The chain carries TRBV10-1 and TRBJ1-5; 7 nucleotides line up with TRBD1. The CDR3 runs to 15 residues. Germline V gene sequence: CDR1 WNHNN, CDR2 SYGVQD (reference sequence). V lost 6 bases and J lost 4; bases outside the gene matches: 9. The CDR3 spells CASSDLTGQNQPQHF. CDR3 coding DNA: TGCGCCAGCAGCGACTTGACAGGGCAAAATCAGCCCCAGCATTTT.

The genes are TRBV10-1 and TRBJ2-1; 7 positions agree with TRBD2. Germline V gene lookup returns CDR1 WNHNN and CDR2 SYGVQD (reference sequence). After removal of 6 bases from V and 2 bases from J, the junction contained 4 bases not matched to a gene. The CDR3 runs to 14 residues. The CDR3 protein is CASRPSGTYNEQFF. CDR3 DNA: TGCGCCAGCAGGCCTAGCGGAACCTACAATGAGCAGTTCTTC.

V is TRBV24-1 and J is TRBJ2-2; TRBD2 might be the D (5 bases). The CDR3 has 15 amino acids. Trimming removed 2 bases from V and 3 bases from J, with 9 bases in between. Germline lookup yields CDR1 KGHDR and CDR2 SFDVKD. The CDR3 DNA reads as TGTGCCACCAGTGATTCCGGACTTCACACCGGGGAGCTGTTTTTT. Its translation is CATSDSGLHTGELFF.

V is TRBV13 and J is TRBJ2-7; D perhaps matches TRBD1 (6 bases). There are 15 residues in the CDR3. Trimming left V 1 base short and J 1 base short, with 11 bases between. Germline V gene sequence: CDR1 PRHDT, CDR2 FYEKMQ (reference sequence). CDR3 sequence (DNA): TGTGCCAGCAGCTTAGCGGCAGGGGAATCCTACGAGCAGTACTTC. It yields the protein CASSLAAGESYEQYF.

The chain employs TRBV19 and TRBJ2-2; 8 bases agree with TRBD2. Per germline, CDR1 LNHDA and CDR2 SQIVND (reference sequence). V lost 1 base, J lost 7 bases, and 14 bases stayed unmatched. The CDR3 has 18 residues. The CDR3 reads CASSIGLSGSPVGGELFF. For the CDR3, the DNA is TGTGCCAGTAGTATAGGTCTCAGCGGGAGCCCCGTCGGCGGGGAGCTGTTTTTT.

The V gene is TRBV14, the J gene TRBJ1-5; D is undetermined. The CDR3 is 11 residues long. Trimming pared 4 bases from V and 8 bases from J, leaving 6 bases between. Germline V gene lookup returns CDR1 SGHDN and CDR2 FVKESK. CDR3 DNA sequence: TGTGCCAGCAGCCCGCGGGAGCCCCAGCATTTT. Translating gives CASSPREPQHF.